These 11 T cell receptor beta chains originate from one sample sequenced in a study of cytomegalovirus exposure and HLA in healthy donors. PCR employed 60 Vbeta and 13 Jbeta primers. Here immunoSEQ multiplex PCR was the method, and the copy in TCRdb shows in-frame clones only, minus some. Among about 120,000 clones listed, about 76% were seen once. Sequences were obtained from PBMCs. The origin of the receptors is a man in his 60s in good health and CMV-seropositive.

The J gene is TRBJ1-1, the V gene TRBV13, with a possible D match to TRBD1 (6 bases). The germline CDR1 and CDR2 sequences are PRHDT and FYEKMQ (reference sequence). The CDR3 is made up of 16 amino acids. V shed 7 bases and J shed 10 bases, with 28 bases lying between them. This CDR3 is CASNVGGSGGRFGAFF. The CDR3 DNA reads TGTGCCAGCAACGTAGGGGGGTCGGGAGGGCGCTTCGGAGCTTTCTTT.

The gene calls are TRBV2 and TRBJ1-2; TRBD1 aligns across 7 bases. Germline-derived CDR1 and CDR2 are SNHLY and FYNNEI. The trim removed 6 bases at V and 3 bases at J, leaving 7 bases unmatched. CDR3 length: 14 residues. DNA of the CDR3: TGTGCCAGCAGCTCGACAGGGATTGACTATGGCTACACCTTC. Protein product: CASSSTGIDYGYTF.

The gene calls are TRBV28 and TRBJ2-5, with 8 bases lining up with TRBD1. The V gene end was trimmed by 8 bases and the J gene end by 1 base; junction bases not matched to a gene: 12. The CDR3 has 16 residues. Germline CDR1 and CDR2: MDHEN and SYDVKM. In DNA, the CDR3 is TGTGCCAGCCTTACACGACAGGGGTCCGGCCAAGAGACCCAGTACTTC. Residues: CASLTRQGSGQETQYF.

The chain joins TRBV28 to TRBJ2-1; D possibly corresponds to TRBD2 (7 bases). Germline V gives CDR1 MDHEN, CDR2 SYDVKM. V dropped 11 bases and J dropped 0 bases, with 20 bases sitting between them. This CDR3 has 16 residues. DNA for the CDR3: TGTGCCTCCCGGGGAGGGGGAGAAGGCTCCTACAATGAGCAGTTCTTC. Its protein product is CASRGGGEGSYNEQFF.

V usage is TRBV5-6 and J usage is TRBJ2-3, with 11 bases aligning to TRBD2. V shed 6 bases, J shed 0 bases, and the junction held 3 bases outside the gene matches. The CDR3 covers 15 residues. Germline CDR1 and CDR2: SGHDT and YYEEEE. CDR3 bases: TGTGCCAGCACCCTAGCGGGGGGAAGCACAGATACGCAGTATTTT. Translation gives CASTLAGGSTDTQYF.

This clone was counted once. The chain joins TRBV21-1 to TRBJ1-5; TRBD1 was called by the table and not checked on the DNA. TRBV21-1 is a pseudogene segment. This CDR3 region has 13 residues. CDR3 nucleotides: TGTGCCAGCAGCATGACAGGGAAACAGCCCCAGCATTTT. Amino acid sequence: CASSMTGKQPQHF.

This clone was seen just once. The chain carries TRBV30 and TRBJ1-6; 9 bases fit TRBD1. Germline V lookup: CDR1 GTSNPN, CDR2 SVGIG (reference sequence). J lost 9 bases, V lost 3 bases, and 12 bases had no gene match. CDR3 length equals 16 residues. CDR3 sequence (DNA): TGTGCCTGGAGCGCTCTGGACAGGGGAACTAGTTCACCCCTCCACTTT. It is translated as CAWSALDRGTSSPLHF.

V and J are TRBV27 and TRBJ2-7, with D perhaps matching TRBD2 (6 bases). This CDR3 contains 15 residues. V lost 2 bases and J 7 bases, leaving 18 bases between the germline ends. CDR1 and CDR2 (germline): MNHEY, SMNVEV (reference sequence). The CDR3 coding sequence is TGTGCCAGCAGTTTAACGGGGGAAGCGAGGAGGGAGCAGTACTTC. It specifies CASSLTGEARREQYF.

The CDR3 DNA follows: TGTGCCAGCAGCCTCCCGGGACAGCCGGTCACTGAAGCTTTCTTT. It yields the protein CASSLPGQPVTEAFF. The V and J genes are TRBV27 and TRBJ1-1; TRBD1 agrees at 7 bases. Looked up from germline, CDR1 is MNHEY and CDR2 is SMNVEV (reference sequence). Losses at the gene ends were 6 bases for V and 4 bases for J; bases not matched to a gene: 11. This CDR3 is built from 15 residues.

There are a few counts of this clone. J is TRBJ1-2 and V is TRBV5-1; TRBD1 aligns across 7 bases. The germline CDR1 and CDR2 sequences are SGHRS and YFSETQ. V trimming: 0 bases; J trimming: 7 bases; junction bases outside the gene matches: 0. The length of the CDR3 is 12 residues. CDR3 DNA: TGCGCCAGCAGCTTGGAGGGGGCTGGCTACACCTTC. It translates to CASSLEGAGYTF.

This sequence joins TRBV30 and TRBJ2-2; D perhaps matches TRBD2 (5 bases). In germline, CDR1 is GTSNPN, CDR2 SVGIG (reference sequence). Trimming took 5 bases from V and 6 from J, leaving 10 bases between them. CDR3 length: 12 amino acids. CDR3 in amino acids: CAWDEGSGELFF. The CDR3 DNA is TGTGCCTGGGATGAGGGATCCGGGGAGCTGTTTTTT.